The present entry profiles one T cell receptor beta chain with its context. What it binds is not known. CTLA-4 blockade with ipilimumab, together with focal radiation, was given to patients with chemo-refractory metastatic non-small-cell lung cancer. This specimen comes from a study of radiotherapy plus CTLA-4 blockade in lung cancer. Study-wide background: Disease control was seen in roughly 30% of patients, objective responses in roughly 17%.

Here immunoSEQ multiplex PCR was the method, and the copy in TCRdb shows in-frame clones only, minus some. The sample gives tens of thousands of clones, roughly 84% of which show up once; about a quarter is in the top ten. Study results and limitations: After treatment with radiotherapy plus ipilimumab, TCR clones that came from the tumor expanded in blood. Best predicting response, reportedly, were early blood T cell clone dynamics, with interferon-beta.

The CDR3 length is 13 residues. V was clipped by 2 bases and J by 3 bases, with 8 bases between them. CDR1 GTSNPN and CDR2 SVGIG come from the germline V gene (reference sequence). The rearrangement joins TRBV30 to TRBJ1-5; D gene uncertain. This specimen was peripheral blood, taken from a patient treated with radiotherapy plus ipilimumab. This TCR was sampled from a human donor with non-small cell lung cancer whose response to radiotherapy plus ipilimumab could not be evaluated. The CDR3 DNA sequence: TGTGCCTGGAGTCGCGGGATCAATCAGCCCCAGCATTTT. This sequence encodes CAWSRGINQPQHF.